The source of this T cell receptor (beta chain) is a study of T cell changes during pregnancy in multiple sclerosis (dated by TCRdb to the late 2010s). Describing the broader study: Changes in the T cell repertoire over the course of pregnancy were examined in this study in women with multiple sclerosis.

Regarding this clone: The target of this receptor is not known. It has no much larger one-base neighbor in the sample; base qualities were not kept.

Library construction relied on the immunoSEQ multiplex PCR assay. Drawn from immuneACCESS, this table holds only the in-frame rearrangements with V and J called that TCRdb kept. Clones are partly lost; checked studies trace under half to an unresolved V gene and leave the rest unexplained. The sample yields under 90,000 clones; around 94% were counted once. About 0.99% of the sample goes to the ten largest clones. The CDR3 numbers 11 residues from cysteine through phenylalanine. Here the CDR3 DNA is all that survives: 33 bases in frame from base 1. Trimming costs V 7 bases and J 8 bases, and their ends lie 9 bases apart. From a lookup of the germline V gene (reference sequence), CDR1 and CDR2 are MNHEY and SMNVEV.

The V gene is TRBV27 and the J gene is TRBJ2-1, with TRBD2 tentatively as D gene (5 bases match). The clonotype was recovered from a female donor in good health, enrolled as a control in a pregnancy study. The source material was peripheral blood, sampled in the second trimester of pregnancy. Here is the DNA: TGTGCCAGCACCACCGGGGATGAGCAGTTCTTC. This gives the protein CASTTGDEQFF.